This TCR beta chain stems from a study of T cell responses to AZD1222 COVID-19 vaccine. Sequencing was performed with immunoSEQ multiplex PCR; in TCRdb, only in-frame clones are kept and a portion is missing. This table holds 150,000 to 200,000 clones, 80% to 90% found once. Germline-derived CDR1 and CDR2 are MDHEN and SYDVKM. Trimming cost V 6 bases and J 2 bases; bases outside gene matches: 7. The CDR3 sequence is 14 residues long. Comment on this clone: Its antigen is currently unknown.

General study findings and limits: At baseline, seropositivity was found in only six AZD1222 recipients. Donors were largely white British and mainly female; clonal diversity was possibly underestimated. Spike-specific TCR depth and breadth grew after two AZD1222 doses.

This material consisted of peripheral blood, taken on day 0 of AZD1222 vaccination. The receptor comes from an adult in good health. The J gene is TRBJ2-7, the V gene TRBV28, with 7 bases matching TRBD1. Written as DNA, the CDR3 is TGTGCCAGCAGAAAGGACAGGCCGACCTACGAGCAGTACGTC. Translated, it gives CASRKDRPTYEQYV.